This T cell receptor (beta chain) was sequenced for a study of CXCR3-negative and CXCR3-positive naive CD8 T cells. Study-wide findings and caveats: CXCR3-positive naive cells had TRB CDR3s that were more hydrophobic than CXCR3-negative naive cells had. Relative to memory CD8+ cells, whose diversity was much lower, both naive subsets had comparably high diversity.

Turning to this clonotype: Its antigen is unidentified.

Preparation of TRB cDNA libraries relied on 5' RACE carrying UMI labels. With the 5' RACE reads reprocessed, TCRdb shows one record per CDR3 protein and no DNA. The table gives 50,000 to 65,000 distinct CDR3 sequences; the top ten clones make up approximately 0.8% of it. Germline CDR1 reads SGDLS; CDR2 reads YYNGEE. This CDR3 comprises 16 residues. The chain carries TRBV9 and TRBJ2-3; no DNA is available, so the TRBD2 call from TCRdb remains unchecked. Sequenced material: naive CXCR3+ CD8+ T cells from blood. The subset is: CD45RO-CCR7+CD27+CD95- naive CD8+ T cells expressing CXCR3 (TNR3+). The receptor was derived from a human donor in good health. Some clones in this sample may be carry-over from other donors' samples. CDR3 amino acids: CASSVEARTVADTQYF.